This entry lists 18 T cell receptor beta chains sequenced from one sample in a study of OX40 agonist ivuxolimab in advanced cancers. Measured with immunoSEQ multiplex PCR; TCRdb has only the in-frame clones, and not every one. Of tens of thousands of clones in the sample, about 88% were seen once. The sequencing used CD4+ or CD8+ T cells sorted from blood, collected in a trial of the OX40 agonist ivuxolimab. The receptors shown here come from an adult with an advanced solid tumor such as melanoma, head and neck, liver or kidney cancer.

J is TRBJ2-5 and V is TRBV5-1; 11 bases map to TRBD2. The CDR3 consists of 15 residues. J was trimmed by 5 bases and V by 1 base; bases with no gene match: 4. Per the germline V gene, CDR1 is SGHRS and CDR2 is YFSETQ. CDR3 sequence reads: CASSLTSGSGETQYF. The CDR3 DNA reads TGCGCCAGCAGCTTGACTAGCGGGAGCGGTGAGACCCAGTACTTC.

The gene calls are TRBV18 and TRBJ1-5, with 9 bases lining up with TRBD1. CDR1 is KGHSH, CDR2 LQKENI, per germline. This CDR3 is 16 amino acids long. With 2 bases clipped from V and 6 bases from J, the junction kept 8 bases outside the gene matches. In DNA form, the CDR3 reads TGTGCCAGCTCACCATGGAAGACAGGGGGGTTTCAGCCCCAGCATTTT. Amino acids: CASSPWKTGGFQPQHF. The whole variable domain, remainder taken from reference TRBV18 and TRBJ1-5, is NAGVMQNPRHLVRRRGQEARLRCSPMKGHSHVYWYRQLPEEGLKFMVYLQKENIIDESGMPKERFSAEFPKEGPSILRIQQVVRGDSAAYFCASSPWKTGGFQPQHFGDGTRLSIL.

This chain uses TRBV6-6 with TRBJ2-2; D remains ambiguous. This CDR3 is built from 15 residues. Germline loops: CDR1 MNHNY, CDR2 SVGAGI (reference sequence). The V end lost 2 bases, the J end lost 7 bases, and 14 bases lay between the germline ends. CDR3 nucleotides: TGTGCCAGCAGTTACCCCGGGCTAGTTGGCGGGGAGCTGTTTTTT. It encodes CASSYPGLVGGELFF.

The chain employs TRBV30 and TRBJ2-1; TRBD1 aligns across 7 bases. This CDR3 spans 14 amino acids. Germline V CDR1 and CDR2: GTSNPN, SVGIG (reference sequence). V lost 0 bases to trimming and J lost 9 bases; unmatched junction nucleotides: 8. The CDR3 is CAWSVQGPGGEQFF. Written as DNA, the CDR3 is TGTGCCTGGAGTGTCCAGGGGCCAGGGGGTGAGCAGTTCTTC.

V gene TRBV27 combines with J gene TRBJ1-2; D is undetermined. There are 12 residues in the CDR3. The V gene's germline CDR1 is MNHEY and CDR2 SMNVEV (reference sequence). V was trimmed by 5 bases and J by 5 bases, leaving 9 bases between them. This CDR3 reads CASSPGPYGYTF. DNA of the CDR3: TGTGCCAGCAGTCCCGGACCGTATGGCTACACCTTC.

CDR3 loop: CAISGLAGVTDTQYF. The CDR3 DNA follows: TGTGCCATCAGCGGACTAGCGGGAGTTACAGATACGCAGTATTTT. The rearrangement links TRBV10-3 to TRBJ2-3; 13 bases line up with TRBD2. V was clipped by 6 bases and J by 3 bases; unmatched bases: 3. Germline V gene data show CDR1 as ENHRY and CDR2 as SYGVKD. There are 15 residues in the CDR3.

The chain couples TRBV6-5 to TRBJ2-7, with 12 bases lining up with TRBD2. V was pared by 7 bases and J by 4 bases, with 8 bases of the junction left unmatched. CDR1 and CDR2 from the germline V gene are MNHEY and SVGAGI. The CDR3 sequence is 15 residues long. DNA of the CDR3: TGTGCCAGCAATACCCGGACTAGCGGGACATACGAGCAGTACTTC. This translates into CASNTRTSGTYEQYF.

The CDR3 bases are TGTGCCAGCAGTGAGATGGGCAGCCCCAGCTCCTACAATGAGCAGTTCTTC. Its translation is CASSEMGSPSSYNEQFF. J is TRBJ2-1 and V is TRBV2; D gene ambiguous. Looked up from germline, CDR1 is SNHLY and CDR2 is FYNNEI. V was pared by 3 bases and J by 0 bases, with 15 bases between. The CDR3 is 17 residues long.

This clone was picked up one time. V usage is TRBV4-2 and J usage is TRBJ2-7; D gene unclear. This CDR3 region has 13 residues. V lost 4 bases, J lost 5 bases, and 12 bases lay in between. Germline V gene lookup returns CDR1 LGHNA and CDR2 YNFKEQ. CDR3 bases: TGTGCCAGCAGCCTACAAGTGGCCGACGAGCAGTACTTC. Translation: CASSLQVADEQYF.

This rearrangement joins TRBV28 to TRBJ1-4; D not resolved. Germline CDR1 and CDR2: MDHEN and SYDVKM. This CDR3 is 12 amino acids long. V was clipped by 6 bases and J by 8 bases, with 10 bases between them. CDR3 nucleotides: TGTGCCAGCAGGAACTTAGGGGAAAAACTGTTTTTT. It codes for CASRNLGEKLFF.

The rearrangement uses TRBV7-6 and TRBJ2-3, with TRBD2 matching over 7 bases. Trimming removed 2 bases from V and 1 base from J; junction bases left unmatched: 15. Germline V CDR1 and CDR2: SGHVS, FNYEAQ. CDR3 length: 19 residues. CDR3 sequence (DNA): TGTGCCAGCAGCTTAAATCTAATGGCGGGAGTCGGGGGCACAGATACGCAGTATTTT. Encoded protein: CASSLNLMAGVGGTDTQYF.

In this sample, this clone turned up a few times. The chain couples TRBV30 to TRBJ1-1; D perhaps matches TRBD1 (6 bases). The CDR3 extends over 12 amino acids. Trimming shortened V by 2 bases and J by 7 bases, and 11 bases separated the two germline ends. Germline assignment: CDR1 GTSNPN and CDR2 SVGIG (reference sequence). The CDR3: CAWSRGRDEAFF. CDR3 in DNA: TGTGCCTGGAGTAGGGGGAGGGATGAAGCTTTCTTT.

The genes are TRBV7-9 and TRBJ1-5, with 7 bases aligning to TRBD1. Trimming cost V 8 bases and J 9 bases; bases outside gene matches: 10. Germline V CDR1 and CDR2: SEHNR, FQNEAQ (reference sequence). The CDR3 has 13 residues. CDR3 DNA: TGTGCCAGCTCCGACAGGGCGGGGGGGCCCCAGCATTTT. Its translation: CASSDRAGGPQHF.

This chain uses TRBV11-1 with TRBJ2-5; 8 bases are a match to TRBD1. The CDR3 extends over 14 amino acids. With 5 bases clipped from V and 3 bases from J, the junction kept 5 bases outside the gene matches. The germline CDR1 and CDR2 sequences are SGHAT and FQDESV (reference sequence). CDR3 sequence: CASSPGQVKETQYF. As DNA, the CDR3 is TGTGCCAGCAGCCCGGGACAGGTGAAAGAGACCCAGTACTTC.

This clone was picked up one time. The chain joins TRBV7-8 to TRBJ2-3; 13 bases align to TRBD2. CDR3 length: 19 amino acids. Trimming at V came to 7 bases and at J to 0 bases, leaving 13 bases not matched to a gene. Germline V CDR1 and CDR2: SGHVS, FQNEAQ. DNA for the CDR3: TGTGCCAGCACCAGGGTGGGACTAGCGGGATTAGCTAGCACAGATACGCAGTATTTT. Protein sequence: CASTRVGLAGLASTDTQYF.

The chain recombines TRBV6-5 with TRBJ2-3; a weak D match, TRBD2 (5 bases). The CDR3 loop spans 14 amino acids. V lost 6 bases and J lost 0, with 10 bases in between. Germline V lookup: CDR1 MNHEY, CDR2 SVGAGI. The CDR3 is CASRRSGSTDTQYF. The CDR3 nucleotides read TGTGCCAGCAGAAGATCGGGAAGCACAGATACGCAGTATTTT.

This rearrangement joins TRBV30 to TRBJ1-6, with 7 bases lining up with TRBD1. V lost 4 bases to trimming and J lost 7 bases; unmatched junction nucleotides: 4. The CDR3 runs 13 residues. The V gene's germline CDR1 is GTSNPN and CDR2 SVGIG (reference sequence). The CDR3 DNA reads as TGTGCCTGGACCGGGACAGCCAATTCACCCCTCCACTTT. Its translation: CAWTGTANSPLHF.

This chain connects TRBV10-3 to TRBJ2-3; weak D call: TRBD1 (5 bases). Germline CDR1 ENHRY, CDR2 SYGVKD. This CDR3 comprises 11 residues. V lost 10 bases to trimming and J lost 2 bases, with 7 bases between them. CDR3 amino acids: CATGHTDTQYF. Here the CDR3 DNA reads TGTGCCACCGGACACACAGATACGCAGTATTTT.